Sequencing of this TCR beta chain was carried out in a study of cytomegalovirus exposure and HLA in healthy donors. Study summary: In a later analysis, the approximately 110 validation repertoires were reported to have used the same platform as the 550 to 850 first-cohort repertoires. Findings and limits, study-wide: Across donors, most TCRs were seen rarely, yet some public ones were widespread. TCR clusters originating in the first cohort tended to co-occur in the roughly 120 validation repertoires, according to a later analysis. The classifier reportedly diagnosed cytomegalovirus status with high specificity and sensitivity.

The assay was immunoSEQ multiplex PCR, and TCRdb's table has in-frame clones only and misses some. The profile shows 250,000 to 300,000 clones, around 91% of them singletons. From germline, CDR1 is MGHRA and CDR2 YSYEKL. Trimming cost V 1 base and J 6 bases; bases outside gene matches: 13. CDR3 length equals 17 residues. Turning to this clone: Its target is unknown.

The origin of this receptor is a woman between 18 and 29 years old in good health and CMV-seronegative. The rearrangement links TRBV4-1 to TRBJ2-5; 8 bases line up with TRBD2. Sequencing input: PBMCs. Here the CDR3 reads CASSQVALAVVGQTQYF. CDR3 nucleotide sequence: TGCGCCAGCAGCCAAGTCGCACTAGCGGTGGTCGGGCAGACCCAGTACTTC.